This TCR beta chain was profiled in a study of blood T cell repertoires in COVID-19. Background on the study: T cells, B-cell-depleted T cells, or PBMCs supplied cDNA or gDNA.

Donors in Cohort 3 counted as recovered after two negative PCRs, clearance, or symptom resolution. This CDR3 spans 15 amino acids. From germline, CDR1 is SEHNR and CDR2 FQNEAQ (reference sequence). Trimming took 0 bases from V and 3 from J, leaving 10 bases between them. Only in-frame clones appear in the TCRdb table, and some are missing; sequencing was by immunoSEQ multiplex PCR. The sample contains approximately 270,000 clones, 80% to 90% of which appear only once. This clone was counted a few times. The receptor was isolated from a woman in her 50s who had recovered from COVID-19. The material sequenced was PBMCs or T cells enriched from blood (not recorded which). The genes are TRBV7-9 and TRBJ2-3, with a weak D call TRBD2 (5 bases). In nucleotides, the CDR3 is TGTGCCAGCAGCTTAGCAAAGTCGGGGACAGATACGCAGTATTTT. This translates into CASSLAKSGTDTQYF.